The 22 T cell receptor beta chains below come from one sample, sequenced in a study of cytomegalovirus exposure and HLA in healthy donors. TCRdb keeps only in-frame clones here, not all; method: immunoSEQ multiplex PCR. This table holds fewer than 150,000 clones, about 91% found once. Material for sequencing was PBMCs. The receptors derive from a man younger than 35 in good health and CMV-seronegative.

The chain couples TRBV7-8 to TRBJ1-4; possibly TRBD1 for D (6 bases). Germline V CDR1 and CDR2: SGHVS, FQNEAQ. CDR3 size: 14 residues. V was cut by 5 bases and J by 7 bases, with 14 bases left in between. The DNA for the CDR3 is TGTGCCAGCAGCGGAACAGGGATTAGTGAAAAACTGTTTTTT. Translated: CASSGTGISEKLFF. The full variable domain, its missing parts supplied by reference TRBV7-8 and TRBJ1-4, is GAGVSQSPRYKVAKRGQDVALRCDPISGHVSLFWYQQALGQGPEFLTYFQNEAQLDKSGLPSDRFFAERPEGSVSTLKIQRTQQEDSAVYLCASSGTGISEKLFFGSGTQLSVL.

The rearrangement links TRBV6-6 to TRBJ2-7, with 8 bases identical to TRBD1. V was pared by 6 bases and J by 4 bases, with 8 bases of the junction left unmatched. Germline V lookup: CDR1 MNHNY, CDR2 SVGAGI (reference sequence). This CDR3 spans 14 amino acids. This CDR3 reads CASSNYGTGYEQYF. CDR3 nucleotide sequence: TGTGCCAGCAGCAACTACGGGACAGGTTACGAGCAGTACTTC.

The V and J genes are TRBV19 and TRBJ1-5; 10 bases are a match to TRBD1. The junction had 9 bases not matched to a gene; V was cut back by 10 bases and J by 0 bases. This CDR3 spans 16 amino acids. Germline CDR1 is LNHDA and CDR2 is SQIVND (reference sequence). The CDR3 is CATRDRGSDSNQPQHF. The CDR3 DNA sequence: TGTGCCACACGGGACAGGGGTTCGGATAGCAATCAGCCCCAGCATTTT.

The chain is built from TRBV6-6 and TRBJ1-5; 9 nucleotides agree with TRBD1. V shed 2 bases, J shed 3 bases, and the junction held 5 bases outside the gene matches. CDR3 size: 16 residues. Per the germline V gene, CDR1 is MNHNY and CDR2 is SVGAGI (reference sequence). CDR3 residues: CASSYRGQGPNQPQHF. Here the CDR3 DNA reads TGTGCCAGCAGTTACAGGGGACAGGGACCCAATCAGCCCCAGCATTTT.

The chain links TRBV2 to TRBJ1-2, with D maybe TRBD1 (6 bases). Per germline, CDR1 SNHLY and CDR2 FYNNEI. Trimming pared 7 bases from V and 5 bases from J, leaving 14 bases between. There are 13 residues in the CDR3. CDR3 in amino acids: CASKRGGPYGYTF. CDR3 DNA: TGTGCCAGCAAGAGAGGGGGACCTTATGGCTACACCTTC.

The chain links TRBV6-1 to TRBJ2-2; D might be TRBD2 (6 bases). The CDR3 extends over 18 amino acids. Germline values: CDR1 MNHNS, CDR2 SASEGT. V was trimmed by 0 bases and J by 7 bases, leaving 21 bases between them. The CDR3 reads CASSEADASARVNGELFF. The CDR3 DNA sequence: TGTGCCAGCAGTGAAGCGGATGCTAGCGCCCGAGTTAACGGGGAGCTGTTTTTT.

The rearrangement links TRBV5-1 to TRBJ2-1, with D possibly being TRBD2 (5 bases). The CDR3 runs to 15 residues. V was clipped by 4 bases and J by 8 bases, with 19 bases between them. The germline gives CDR1 SGHRS, CDR2 YFSETQ. In DNA form, the CDR3 reads TGCGCCAGCAGCAGAGATGTGACCGCTAGCCATGAGCAGTTCTTC. Translation: CASSRDVTASHEQFF.

The V call is TRBV19, the J call TRBJ1-5, with 7 bases identical to TRBD1. After removal of 9 bases from V and 5 bases from J, the junction contained 7 bases not matched to a gene. Germline V gene lookup returns CDR1 LNHDA and CDR2 SQIVND (reference sequence). CDR3 size: 13 residues. CDR3: CASSTGSDQPQHF. The CDR3 nucleotides read TGTGCCAGCTCGACAGGGTCTGATCAGCCCCAGCATTTT.

This chain connects TRBV28 to TRBJ1-4; perhaps TRBD1 as D (5 bases). V lost 8 bases and J lost 7, with 17 bases in between. Germline V gene sequence: CDR1 MDHEN, CDR2 SYDVKM. This CDR3 is 14 amino acids long. The CDR3 DNA reads as TGTGCCAGCGCTATCGGGGGGGTAGGTGAAAAACTGTTTTTT. Translated: CASAIGGVGEKLFF.

The V gene is TRBV27, the J gene TRBJ1-1; no clear D gene. Germline V gene lookup returns CDR1 MNHEY and CDR2 SMNVEV (reference sequence). CDR3 length equals 13 residues. V lost 3 bases to trimming and J lost 7 bases, with 12 bases between them. DNA of the CDR3: TGTGCCAGCAGTTTTACAGAAGAGGGTGAAGCTTTCTTT. It translates to CASSFTEEGEAFF.

This rearrangement joins TRBV6-6 to TRBJ2-7; 7 bases align to TRBD1. With 6 bases clipped from V and 2 bases from J, the junction kept 7 bases outside the gene matches. Germline V gives CDR1 MNHNY, CDR2 SVGAGI (reference sequence). The CDR3 runs to 14 residues. The CDR3 nucleotides read TGTGCCAGCAGGTATACACAGGGGACCTACGAGCAGTACTTC. This encodes CASRYTQGTYEQYF.

The genes are TRBV18 and TRBJ2-1; 9 nucleotides match TRBD2. CDR1 is KGHSH, CDR2 LQKENI, per germline. The CDR3 is made up of 15 amino acids. With V trimmed by 0 bases and J by 8 bases, 5 bases remained unmatched. The CDR3 bases are TGTGCCAGCTCACCACCTAGCGGGGGTGGGGATGAGCAGTTCTTC. Translated, it gives CASSPPSGGGDEQFF.

The gene calls are TRBV6-5 and TRBJ2-1; D gene uncertain. The CDR3 spans 14 residues. Trimming shortened V by 0 bases and J by 3 bases, and 6 bases separated the two germline ends. Germline V gives CDR1 MNHEY, CDR2 SVGAGI. CDR3: CASSYSLVYNEQFF. As DNA, the CDR3 is TGTGCCAGCAGTTACTCCCTAGTCTACAATGAGCAGTTCTTC.

The chain links TRBV6-4 to TRBJ2-3, with D possibly matching TRBD2 (6 bases). Trimming shortened V by 4 bases and J by 6 bases, and 11 bases separated the two germline ends. CDR1 and CDR2 from the germline V gene are MRHNA and SNTAGT. This CDR3 spans 13 amino acids. Written as DNA, the CDR3 is TGTGCCAGCAGTGCACTAGCATCCGATACGCAGTATTTT. Translating it yields CASSALASDTQYF.

This chain connects TRBV10-3 to TRBJ2-5; 13 nucleotides agree with TRBD2. The CDR3 consists of 16 residues. With V trimmed by 2 bases and J by 5 bases, 5 bases remained unmatched. CDR1 and CDR2 (germline): ENHRY, SYGVKD. CDR3 residues: CAISELLAGGLETQYF. DNA of the CDR3: TGTGCCATCAGTGAGCTACTAGCGGGGGGGCTCGAGACCCAGTACTTC.

The chain carries TRBV6-1 and TRBJ2-2; a weak D match, TRBD2 (5 bases). The germline V gene has CDR1 MNHNS and CDR2 SASEGT. The CDR3 sequence is 14 residues long. V lost 10 bases to trimming and J lost 3 bases, with 15 bases between them. The DNA for the CDR3 is TGTGCCACTCGGTTGGAGGCGGACACCGGGGAGCTGTTTTTT. Residues: CATRLEADTGELFF.

The chain links TRBV6-4 to TRBJ1-1, with D uncertain. The V end was cut by 3 bases, the J end by 4 bases, with 9 bases between. The CDR3 loop spans 13 amino acids. Per the germline V gene, CDR1 is MRHNA and CDR2 is SNTAGT. DNA for the CDR3: TGTGCCAGCAGTGATAACGAGGCCACTGAAGCTTTCTTT. Its translation: CASSDNEATEAFF.

The rearrangement links TRBV7-2 to TRBJ2-7; no definite D call. V lost 3 bases, J lost 6 bases, and 9 bases lay in between. This CDR3 has 12 amino acids. Germline CDR1 and CDR2: SGHTA and FQGNSA. CDR3 loop: CASSFFQAEQYF. The CDR3 region has the DNA TGTGCCAGCAGCTTTTTTCAGGCCGAGCAGTACTTC.

V and J are TRBV28 and TRBJ2-7; 8 nucleotides agree with TRBD2. J lost 4 bases, V lost 3 bases, and 20 bases had no gene match. Germline V gene lookup returns CDR1 MDHEN and CDR2 SYDVKM. The CDR3 totals 19 residues. This CDR3 is CASSLPGGIAGRRTYEQYF. The CDR3 DNA reads TGTGCCAGCAGTTTGCCCGGAGGAATAGCGGGAAGGCGTACTTACGAGCAGTACTTC.

J is TRBJ1-1 and V is TRBV18; D is perhaps TRBD1 (6 bases). Germline V gene data show CDR1 as KGHSH and CDR2 as LQKENI. The V end lost 3 bases, the J end lost 2 bases, and 10 bases lay between the germline ends. The CDR3 extends over 14 amino acids. The CDR3 loop reads CASSPRTDNTEAFF. Here the CDR3 DNA reads TGTGCCAGCTCACCCAGGACAGATAACACTGAAGCTTTCTTT. Together with reference TRBV18 and TRBJ1-1, the CDR3 gives the full variable domain: NAGVMQNPRHLVRRRGQEARLRCSPMKGHSHVYWYRQLPEEGLKFMVYLQKENIIDESGMPKERFSAEFPKEGPSILRIQQVVRGDSAAYFCASSPRTDNTEAFFGQGTRLTVV.

Remarks on this clone: An end of the junction does not agree with germline; a read error may underlie this. Other nucleotide sequences from this sample produce the same CDR3. The genes are TRBV30 and TRBJ2-3; tentative D call: TRBD1 (5 bases). Germline V CDR1 and CDR2: GTSNPN, SVGIG (reference sequence). The CDR3 sequence is 12 residues long. The DNA of the CDR3 is TGTGCCTCTAGGGGTTCATTCGATACACAGTATTTT. Translated: CASRGSFDTQYF.

This clone has a handful of counts. V and J are TRBV4-3 and TRBJ1-2; 8 bases fit TRBD1. This CDR3 region has 14 residues. Germline V lookup: CDR1 LGHNA, CDR2 YSLEER. J lost 8 bases, V lost 1 base, and 6 bases had no gene match. The CDR3, as DNA: TGCGCCAGCAGCCAAGTTGGGACAGGAAGCGGCTACACCTTC. Translation gives CASSQVGTGSGYTF.